The 5 T cell receptor beta chains reported below all come from one sample, sequenced in a study of control samples from healthy donors and cancer patients. Method: immunoSEQ multiplex PCR; TCRdb's copy keeps in-frame clones and lacks some. The table records tens of thousands of clones, around 90% of them present only once. Material: blood. The receptors originated from a woman aged 45-60 years in good health.

As regards this clone: In the same sample, other DNA sequences code for this CDR3. The chain joins TRBV29-1 to TRBJ1-1; no firm D call. CDR1 is SQVTM and CDR2 is ANQGSEA in the germline V gene. Trimming pared 4 bases from V and 3 bases from J, leaving 9 bases between. The CDR3 runs to 12 residues. This CDR3 is CSVVTEHTEAFF. The CDR3, as DNA: TGCAGCGTTGTAACAGAACACACTGAAGCTTTCTTT.

The chain combines TRBV7-2 with TRBJ2-7, with 7 bases identical to TRBD1. Germline V gene sequence: CDR1 SGHTA, CDR2 FQGNSA. V was pared by 6 bases and J by 2 bases, with 10 bases of the junction left unmatched. The CDR3 length is 15 residues. CDR3 sequence reads: CASRKTGTATYEQYF. CDR3 nucleotide sequence: TGTGCCAGCAGAAAGACCGGGACAGCTACCTACGAGCAGTACTTC.

This sequence joins TRBV18 and TRBJ1-2; 10 positions agree with TRBD1. The CDR3 totals 15 residues. Losses at the gene ends were 2 bases for V and 5 bases for J; bases not matched to a gene: 5. Germline assignment: CDR1 KGHSH and CDR2 LQKENI. CDR3 protein: CASSPGTGEWYGYTF. CDR3 bases: TGTGCCAGCTCACCAGGGACAGGGGAATGGTATGGCTACACCTTC. The whole variable domain, filled in from reference TRBV18 and TRBJ1-2, reads NAGVMQNPRHLVRRRGQEARLRCSPMKGHSHVYWYRQLPEEGLKFMVYLQKENIIDESGMPKERFSAEFPKEGPSILRIQQVVRGDSAAYFCASSPGTGEWYGYTFGSGTRLTVV.

The chain joins TRBV27 to TRBJ2-5; tentatively, D is TRBD2 (5 bases). Germline CDR1 is MNHEY and CDR2 is SMNVEV (reference sequence). V was shortened by 1 base and J by 4 bases, with 10 bases between the two germline ends. CDR3 length: 14 residues. The CDR3 DNA reads as TGTGCCAGCAGTTTATATGCTGCGGGAGAGACCCAGTACTTC. Its protein product is CASSLYAAGETQYF.

This CDR3 is CASSLYGALDGNQPQHF. The CDR3 nucleotides are TGTGCCAGCAGCTTGTACGGAGCCTTAGATGGCAATCAGCCCCAGCATTTT. The chain employs TRBV5-5 and TRBJ1-5, with D uncertain. V lost 1 base and J lost 2, with 16 bases in between. CDR1 and CDR2 (germline): SGHKS, YYEKEE (reference sequence). CDR3 length: 17 residues.